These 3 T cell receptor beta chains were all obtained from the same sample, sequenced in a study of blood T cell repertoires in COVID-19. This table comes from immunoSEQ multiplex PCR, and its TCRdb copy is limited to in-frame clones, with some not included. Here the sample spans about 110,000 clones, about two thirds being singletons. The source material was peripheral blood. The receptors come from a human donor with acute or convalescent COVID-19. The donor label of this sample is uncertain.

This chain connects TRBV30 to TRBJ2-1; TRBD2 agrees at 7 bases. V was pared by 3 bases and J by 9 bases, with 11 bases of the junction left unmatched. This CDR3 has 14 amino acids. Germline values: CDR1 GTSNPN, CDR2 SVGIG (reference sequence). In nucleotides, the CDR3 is TGTGCCTGGAGACCCCCCGGGGGGAAGATTGAGCAGTTCTTC. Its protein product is CAWRPPGGKIEQFF.

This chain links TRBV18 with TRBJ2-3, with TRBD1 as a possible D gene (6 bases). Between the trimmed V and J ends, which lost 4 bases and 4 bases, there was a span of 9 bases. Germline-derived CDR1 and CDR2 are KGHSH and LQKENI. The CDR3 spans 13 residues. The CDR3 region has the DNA TGTGCCAGCTCACTCGGACAGTCAGATACGCAGTATTTT. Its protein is CASSLGQSDTQYF.

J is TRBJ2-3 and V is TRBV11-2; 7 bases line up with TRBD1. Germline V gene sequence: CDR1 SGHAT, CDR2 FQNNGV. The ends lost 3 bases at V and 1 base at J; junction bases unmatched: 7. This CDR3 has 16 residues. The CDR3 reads CASSFAPGQRTDTQYF. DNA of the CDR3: TGTGCCAGCAGCTTCGCACCGGGACAGCGCACAGATACGCAGTATTTT. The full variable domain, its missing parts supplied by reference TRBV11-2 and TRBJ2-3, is EAGVAQSPRYKIIEKRQSVAFWCNPISGHATLYWYQQILGQGPKLLIQFQNNGVVDDSQLPKDRFSAERLKGVDSTLKIQPAKLEDSAVYLCASSFAPGQRTDTQYFGPGTRLTVL.